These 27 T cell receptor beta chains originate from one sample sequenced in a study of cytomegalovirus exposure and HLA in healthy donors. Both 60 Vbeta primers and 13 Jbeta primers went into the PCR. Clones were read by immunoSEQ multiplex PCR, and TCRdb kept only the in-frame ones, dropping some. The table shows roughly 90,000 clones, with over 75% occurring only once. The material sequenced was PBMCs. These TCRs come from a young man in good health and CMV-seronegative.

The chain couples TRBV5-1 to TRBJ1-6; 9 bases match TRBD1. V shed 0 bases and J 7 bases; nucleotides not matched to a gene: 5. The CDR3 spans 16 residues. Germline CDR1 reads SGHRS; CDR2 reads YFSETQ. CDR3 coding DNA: TGCGCCAGCAGCTTGGAGGGACAGGGCTCCAATTCACCCCTCCACTTT. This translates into CASSLEGQGSNSPLHF.

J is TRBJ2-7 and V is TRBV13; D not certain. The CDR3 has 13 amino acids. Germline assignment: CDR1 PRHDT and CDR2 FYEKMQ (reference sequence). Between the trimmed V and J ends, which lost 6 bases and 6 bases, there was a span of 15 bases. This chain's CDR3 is CASSEARRSEQYF. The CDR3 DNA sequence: TGTGCCAGCAGTGAGGCCCGGAGAAGCGAGCAGTACTTC.

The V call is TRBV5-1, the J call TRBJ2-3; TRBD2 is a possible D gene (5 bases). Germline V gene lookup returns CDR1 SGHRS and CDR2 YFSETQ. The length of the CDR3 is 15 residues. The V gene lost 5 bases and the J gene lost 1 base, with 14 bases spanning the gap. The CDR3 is CASSHERSRTDTQYF. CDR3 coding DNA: TGCGCCAGCAGTCACGAGCGGAGCCGCACAGATACGCAGTATTTT. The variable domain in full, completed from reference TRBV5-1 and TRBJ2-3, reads KAGVTQTPRYLIKTRGQQVTLSCSPISGHRSVSWYQQTPGQGLQFLFEYFSETQRNKGNFPGRFSGRQFSNSRSEMNVSTLELGDSALYLCASSHERSRTDTQYFGPGTRLTVL.

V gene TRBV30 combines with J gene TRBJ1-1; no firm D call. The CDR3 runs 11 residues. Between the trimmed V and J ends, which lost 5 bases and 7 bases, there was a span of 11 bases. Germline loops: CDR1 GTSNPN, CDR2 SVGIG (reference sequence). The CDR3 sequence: CAWSDGNEAFF. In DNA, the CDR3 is TGTGCCTGGTCGGACGGGAATGAAGCTTTCTTT.

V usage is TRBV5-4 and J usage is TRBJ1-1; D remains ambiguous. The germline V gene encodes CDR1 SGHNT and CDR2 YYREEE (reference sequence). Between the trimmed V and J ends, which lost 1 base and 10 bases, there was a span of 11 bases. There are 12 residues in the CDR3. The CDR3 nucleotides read TGTGCCAGCAGCTTGTACGGGGTTGCAGCTTTCTTT. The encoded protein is CASSLYGVAAFF.

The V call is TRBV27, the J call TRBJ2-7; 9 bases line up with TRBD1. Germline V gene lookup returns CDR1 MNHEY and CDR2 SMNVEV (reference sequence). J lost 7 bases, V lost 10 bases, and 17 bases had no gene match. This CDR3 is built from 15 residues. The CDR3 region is CATSRMGQGPLEQYF. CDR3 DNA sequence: TGTGCCACCTCAAGAATGGGACAGGGACCTTTAGAGCAGTACTTC.

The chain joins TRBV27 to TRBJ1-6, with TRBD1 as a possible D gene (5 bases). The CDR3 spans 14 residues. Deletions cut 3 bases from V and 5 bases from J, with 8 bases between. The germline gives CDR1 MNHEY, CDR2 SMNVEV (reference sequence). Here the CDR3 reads CASSFDRNNSPLHF. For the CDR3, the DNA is TGTGCCAGCAGTTTTGACAGAAATAATTCACCCCTCCACTTT.

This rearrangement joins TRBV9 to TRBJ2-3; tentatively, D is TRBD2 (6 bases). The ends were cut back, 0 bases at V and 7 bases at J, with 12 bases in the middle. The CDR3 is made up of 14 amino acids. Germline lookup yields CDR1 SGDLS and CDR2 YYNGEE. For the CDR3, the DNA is TGTGCCAGCAGCGTAGGTGATAGCGGACATACGCAGTATTTT. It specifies CASSVGDSGHTQYF.

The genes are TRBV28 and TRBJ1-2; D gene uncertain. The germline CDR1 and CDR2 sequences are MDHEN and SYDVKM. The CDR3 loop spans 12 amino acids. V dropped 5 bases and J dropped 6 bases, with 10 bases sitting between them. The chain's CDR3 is CASSQTVNGYTF. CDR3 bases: TGTGCCAGCAGTCAAACAGTGAATGGCTACACCTTC.

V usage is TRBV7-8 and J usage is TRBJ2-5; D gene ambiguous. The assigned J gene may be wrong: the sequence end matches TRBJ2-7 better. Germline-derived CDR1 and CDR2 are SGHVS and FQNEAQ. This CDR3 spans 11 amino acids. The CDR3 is CASSLNYEQYF. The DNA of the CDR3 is TGTGCCAGCAGCCTGAATTACGAGCAGTACTTC.

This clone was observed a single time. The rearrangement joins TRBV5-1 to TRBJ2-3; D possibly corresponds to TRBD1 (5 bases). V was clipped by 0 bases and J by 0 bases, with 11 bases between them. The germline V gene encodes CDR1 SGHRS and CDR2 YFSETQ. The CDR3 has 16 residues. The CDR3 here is CASSLAVDSSTDTQYF. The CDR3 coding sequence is TGCGCCAGCAGCTTGGCCGTCGACAGTAGCACAGATACGCAGTATTTT.

The CDR3 DNA follows: TGTGCCAGCAGTGAAGCTGAGGTCGGATCCTCCTATGGCTACACCTTC. Its protein is CASSEAEVGSSYGYTF. V gene TRBV6-1 combines with J gene TRBJ1-2; D gene uncertain. Germline assignment: CDR1 MNHNS and CDR2 SASEGT. The CDR3 loop spans 16 amino acids. Trimming took off 0 bases at V and 4 bases at J, with 15 bases between the two ends.

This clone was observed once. This chain's CDR3 is CATSRDFGSAPGELFF. CDR3 nucleotide sequence: TGTGCCACCAGCAGAGATTTCGGGAGCGCACCCGGGGAGCTGTTTTTT. This chain links TRBV15 with TRBJ2-2, with D maybe TRBD2 (6 bases). There are 16 residues in the CDR3. Germline CDR1 LNHNV, CDR2 YYDKDF (reference sequence). V shed 0 bases and J shed 6 bases, with 14 bases lying between them. The whole variable domain, filled in from reference TRBV15 and TRBJ2-2, reads DAMVIQNPRYQVTQFGKPVTLSCSQTLNHNVMYWYQQKSSQAPKLLFHYYDKDFNNEADTPDNFQSRRPNTSFCFLDIRSPGLGDTAMYLCATSRDFGSAPGELFFGEGSRLTVL.

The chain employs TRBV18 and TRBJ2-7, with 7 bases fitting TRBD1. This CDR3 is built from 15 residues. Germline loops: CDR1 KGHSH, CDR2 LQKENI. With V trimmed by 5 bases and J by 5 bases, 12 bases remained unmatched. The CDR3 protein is CASSGQTGMGNEQYF. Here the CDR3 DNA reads TGTGCCAGCTCAGGACAGACAGGGATGGGGAACGAGCAGTACTTC.

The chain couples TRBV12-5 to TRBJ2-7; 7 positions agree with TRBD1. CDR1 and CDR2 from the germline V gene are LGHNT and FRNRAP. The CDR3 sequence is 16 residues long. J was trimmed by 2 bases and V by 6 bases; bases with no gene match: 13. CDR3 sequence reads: CASGRQTGTAAYEQYF. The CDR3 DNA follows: TGTGCTAGTGGGCGACAAACCGGGACAGCCGCCTACGAGCAGTACTTC.

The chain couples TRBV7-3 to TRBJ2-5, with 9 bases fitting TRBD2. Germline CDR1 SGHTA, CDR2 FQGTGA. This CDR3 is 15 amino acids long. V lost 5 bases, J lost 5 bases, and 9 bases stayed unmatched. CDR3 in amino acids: CASSSGGGAVETQYF. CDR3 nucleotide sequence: TGTGCCAGCAGCAGCGGCGGGGGGGCTGTTGAGACCCAGTACTTC. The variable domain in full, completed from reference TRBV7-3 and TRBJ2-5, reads GAGVSQTPSNKVTEKGKYVELRCDPISGHTALYWYRQSLGQGPEFLIYFQGTGAADDSGLPNDRFFAVRPEGSVSTLKIQRTERGDSAVYLCASSSGGGAVETQYFGPGTRLLVL.

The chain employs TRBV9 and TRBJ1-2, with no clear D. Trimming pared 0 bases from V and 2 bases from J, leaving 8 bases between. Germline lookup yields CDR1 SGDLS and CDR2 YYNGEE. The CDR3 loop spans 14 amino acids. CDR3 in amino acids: CASSVEEGNYGYTF. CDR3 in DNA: TGTGCCAGCAGCGTAGAGGAGGGAAACTATGGCTACACCTTC.

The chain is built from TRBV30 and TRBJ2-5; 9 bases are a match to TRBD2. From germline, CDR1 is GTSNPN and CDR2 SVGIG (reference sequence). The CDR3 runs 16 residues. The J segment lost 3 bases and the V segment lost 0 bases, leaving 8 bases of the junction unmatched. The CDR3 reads CAWSVVAGAREETQYF. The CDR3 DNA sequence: TGTGCCTGGAGTGTGGTAGCGGGGGCGAGGGAAGAGACCCAGTACTTC.

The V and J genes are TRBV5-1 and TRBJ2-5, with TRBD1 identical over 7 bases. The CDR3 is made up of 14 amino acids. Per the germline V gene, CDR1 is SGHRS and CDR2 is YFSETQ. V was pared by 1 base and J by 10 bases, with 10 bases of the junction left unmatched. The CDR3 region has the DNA TGCGCCAGCAGCTTGCCTACGACAGGGCTCGGCCAGTACTTC. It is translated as CASSLPTTGLGQYF.

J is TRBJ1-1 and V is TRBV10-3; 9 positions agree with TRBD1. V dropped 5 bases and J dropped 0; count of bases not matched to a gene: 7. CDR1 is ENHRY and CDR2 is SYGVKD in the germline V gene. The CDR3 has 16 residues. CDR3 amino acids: CAISLTGGEMNTEAFF. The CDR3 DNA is TGTGCCATCAGTCTGACAGGGGGGGAAATGAACACTGAAGCTTTCTTT.

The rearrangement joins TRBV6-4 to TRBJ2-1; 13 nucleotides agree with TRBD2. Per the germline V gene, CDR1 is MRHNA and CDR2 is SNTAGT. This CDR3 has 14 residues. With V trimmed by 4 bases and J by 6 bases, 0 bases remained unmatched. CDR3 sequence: CASSGLAGGNEQFF. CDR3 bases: TGTGCCAGCAGTGGACTAGCGGGGGGCAATGAGCAGTTCTTC.

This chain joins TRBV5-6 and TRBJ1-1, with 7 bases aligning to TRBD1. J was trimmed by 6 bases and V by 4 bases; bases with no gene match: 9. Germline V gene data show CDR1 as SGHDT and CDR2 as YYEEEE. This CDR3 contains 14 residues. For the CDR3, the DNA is TGTGCCAGCAGCCCGCTACAGGGGCGCTCTGAAGCTTTCTTT. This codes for CASSPLQGRSEAFF.

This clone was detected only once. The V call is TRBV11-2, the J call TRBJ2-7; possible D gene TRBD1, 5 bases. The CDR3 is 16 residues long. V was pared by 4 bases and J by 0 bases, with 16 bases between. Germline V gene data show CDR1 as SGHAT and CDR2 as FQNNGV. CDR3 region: CASSSIKGLLSYEQYF. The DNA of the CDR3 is TGTGCCAGCAGCTCTATAAAGGGGCTCCTCTCCTACGAGCAGTACTTC.

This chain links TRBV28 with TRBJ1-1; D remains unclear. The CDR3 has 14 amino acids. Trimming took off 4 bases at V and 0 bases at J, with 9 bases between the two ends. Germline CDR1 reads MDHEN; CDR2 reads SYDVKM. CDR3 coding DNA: TGTGCCAGCAGTTCGACGGGTATGAACACTGAAGCTTTCTTT. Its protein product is CASSSTGMNTEAFF.

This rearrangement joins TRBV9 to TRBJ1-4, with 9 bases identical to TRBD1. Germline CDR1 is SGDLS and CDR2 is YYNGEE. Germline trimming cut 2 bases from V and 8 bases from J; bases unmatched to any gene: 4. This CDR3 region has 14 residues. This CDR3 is CASSVGTGWEKLFF. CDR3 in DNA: TGTGCCAGCAGCGTTGGGACAGGGTGGGAAAAACTGTTTTTT.

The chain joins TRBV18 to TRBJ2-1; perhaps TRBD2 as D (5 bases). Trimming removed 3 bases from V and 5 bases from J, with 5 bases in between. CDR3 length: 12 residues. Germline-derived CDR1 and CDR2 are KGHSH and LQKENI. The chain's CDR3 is CASSPEDNEQFF. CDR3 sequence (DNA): TGTGCCAGCTCACCGGAGGACAATGAGCAGTTCTTC.

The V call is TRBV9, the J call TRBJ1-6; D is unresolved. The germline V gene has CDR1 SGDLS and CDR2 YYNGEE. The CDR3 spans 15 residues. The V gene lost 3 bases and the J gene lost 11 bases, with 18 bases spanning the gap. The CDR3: CASSEGGALGTPLHF. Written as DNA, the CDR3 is TGTGCCAGCAGCGAGGGAGGAGCCTTGGGGACACCCCTCCACTTT.